Presented here are 10 T cell receptor beta chains from one specimen sequenced in a study of OX40 agonist ivuxolimab in advanced cancers. The data were produced by immunoSEQ multiplex PCR, yet TCRdb's version contains in-frame clones alone and is incomplete. Among 44,000 or so clones listed, approximately 85% were seen once. Sequences were derived from CD4+ or CD8+ T cells sorted from blood, sampled in a trial of the OX40 agonist ivuxolimab. These receptors all stem from an adult with an advanced solid tumor such as melanoma, head and neck, liver or kidney cancer.

The V call is TRBV19, the J call TRBJ1-1; 7 nucleotides match TRBD1. The germline V gene has CDR1 LNHDA and CDR2 SQIVND (reference sequence). The CDR3 totals 15 residues. V gave up 6 bases and J gave up 0 bases; unmatched junction bases: 7. The CDR3 region is CASRLGTAMNTEAFF. DNA for the CDR3: TGTGCCAGTAGACTTGGGACAGCCATGAACACTGAAGCTTTCTTT.

The chain links TRBV7-7 to TRBJ1-3; D gene unclear. This CDR3 spans 15 amino acids. The germline gives CDR1 SSHAT, CDR2 FNYEAQ (reference sequence). Trimming stripped 5 bases from V and 4 bases from J, with 15 bases between. CDR3 amino acids: CASSPHEAGGNTIYF. CDR3 in DNA: TGTGCCAGCAGCCCCCACGAGGCGGGAGGAAACACCATATATTTT.

The chain is built from TRBV5-1 and TRBJ2-2, with 9 bases identical to TRBD1. Losses at the gene ends were 1 base for V and 6 bases for J; bases not matched to a gene: 4. This CDR3 has 15 residues. Per the germline V gene, CDR1 is SGHRS and CDR2 is YFSETQ. The CDR3 DNA is TGCGCCAGCAGCTTGAGGACAGGGGTTCCCGGGGAGCTGTTTTTT. This encodes CASSLRTGVPGELFF.

The V gene is TRBV7-2, the J gene TRBJ2-7; the D gene is possibly TRBD1 (5 bases). Per the germline V gene, CDR1 is SGHTA and CDR2 is FQGNSA. Between the trimmed V and J ends, which lost 1 base and 3 bases, there was a span of 10 bases. The CDR3 extends over 14 amino acids. The CDR3 DNA sequence: TGTGCCAGCAGCTTAGTCCACAGGAACTACGAGCAGTACTTC. Protein product: CASSLVHRNYEQYF. The full variable domain, in which reference TRBV7-2 and TRBJ2-7 provide the parts outside the CDR3, is GAGVSQSPSNKVTEKGKDVELRCDPISGHTALYWYRQSLGQGLEFLIYFQGNSAPDKSGLPSDRFSAERTGGSVSTLTIQRTQQEDSAVYLCASSLVHRNYEQYFGPGTRLTVT.

The chain carries TRBV7-2 and TRBJ2-2, with a weak D call TRBD1 (5 bases). V dropped 5 bases and J dropped 3 bases, with 10 bases sitting between them. Germline loops: CDR1 SGHTA, CDR2 FQGNSA. The CDR3 length is 14 residues. CDR3 bases: TGTGCCAGCAGCACCGACAGACACACCGGGGAGCTGTTTTTT. It encodes CASSTDRHTGELFF.

V usage is TRBV6-4 and J usage is TRBJ2-6; D is uncertain. V dropped 2 bases and J dropped 4 bases, with 3 bases sitting between them. The CDR3 extends over 13 amino acids. Germline CDR1 is MRHNA and CDR2 is SNTAGT. In nucleotides, the CDR3 is TGTGCCAGCAGTGACCCAGGGGCCAACGTCCTGACTTTC. This encodes CASSDPGANVLTF.

This chain links TRBV19 with TRBJ2-7; D is uncertain. Trimming took off 0 bases at V and 6 bases at J, with 12 bases between the two ends. The CDR3 loop spans 14 amino acids. CDR1 is LNHDA, CDR2 SQIVND, per germline (reference sequence). CDR3 in amino acids: CASSIDQPRAEQYF. The CDR3 nucleotides are TGTGCCAGTAGTATAGACCAACCTCGGGCCGAGCAGTACTTC. Based on the CDR3 plus reference TRBV19 and TRBJ2-7, the full variable domain is DGGITQSPKYLFRKEGQNVTLSCEQNLNHDAMYWYRQDPGQGLRLIYYSQIVNDFQKGDIAEGYSVSREKKESFPLTVTSAQKNPTAFYLCASSIDQPRAEQYFGPGTRLTVT.

The table lists this clone with a count of one. The genes are TRBV11-3 and TRBJ2-2; the match to TRBD2 covers 7 bases. The germline V gene encodes CDR1 SGHNT and CDR2 YENEEA. The ends lost 1 base at V and 7 bases at J; junction bases unmatched: 6. CDR3 length: 15 residues. As DNA, the CDR3 is TGTGCCAGCAGCTTAGGCGGGAGATTTGGCGGGGAGCTGTTTTTT. This translates into CASSLGGRFGGELFF.

The rearrangement links TRBV9 to TRBJ1-4; D unclear. Trimming removed 0 bases at V and 5 bases at J, with 14 bases between. The CDR3 is made up of 16 amino acids. Germline loops: CDR1 SGDLS, CDR2 YYNGEE. For the CDR3, the DNA is TGTGCCAGCAGCGTAGGTTTGTCGAAACAAAATGAAAAACTGTTTTTT. It yields the protein CASSVGLSKQNEKLFF.

The chain joins TRBV7-2 to TRBJ1-3, with D uncertain. With 5 bases removed from V and 1 base from J, the gap between germline ends came to 9 bases. The CDR3 is 14 residues long. Germline V gives CDR1 SGHTA, CDR2 FQGNSA. The CDR3 DNA follows: TGTGCCAGCAGCCTCCAGGTGTCTGGAAACACCATATATTTT. It codes for CASSLQVSGNTIYF.